Listed below are T cell receptor beta chains from one sample, sequenced in a study of T cells expressing NK-cell markers. TCRdb re-called the 5' RACE reads, yielding one record per CDR3 amino acid sequence without DNA. This listing includes tens of thousands of distinct CDR3 sequences. Material: blood T cells: a sorted CD56 or NKG2C T cell subset, CD4+ or CD8+ T cells, or bulk PBMC T cells (not recorded which). These receptors came from a woman between 18 and 75 years old in good health. CDR3s include the opening cysteine and the closing phenylalanine or tryptophan. Size tells how often a clone was seen (once, few, many) or the class of an expanded clone, and some rows leave it out.

j_call v_call clone_size cdr3_aa
TRBJ2-7 TRBV5-1 - CASSLVQGLNYEQYF
TRBJ2-2 TRBV13 - CASSLGARLTGELFF
TRBJ2-1 TRBV4-1 medium-sized CASSHPGLAASSTADEQFF
TRBJ2-2 TRBV20-1 - CSARTSYTGELFF
TRBJ2-7 TRBV11-2 - CASSFVRGEYEQYF
TRBJ1-4 TRBV5-5 - CASSLEGHISNEKLFF
TRBJ1-1 TRBV5-1 - CASSLGTAGGTEAFF
TRBJ1-2 TRBV12-5 - CASGLVGSVYGYTF
TRBJ2-1 TRBV29-1 - CSAQYLSSYNEQFF
TRBJ2-7 TRBV7-9 - CASSGGTASYEQYF
TRBJ1-5 TRBV24-1 - CATSDGVLQPQHF